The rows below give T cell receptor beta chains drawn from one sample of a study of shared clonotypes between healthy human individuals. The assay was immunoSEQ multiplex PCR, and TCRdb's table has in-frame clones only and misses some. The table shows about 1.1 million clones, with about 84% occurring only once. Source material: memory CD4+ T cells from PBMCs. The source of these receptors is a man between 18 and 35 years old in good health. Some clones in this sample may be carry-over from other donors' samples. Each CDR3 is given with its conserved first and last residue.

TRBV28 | CASSPTIRGSGNTIYF
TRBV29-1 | CSVVSGRGGNTQYF
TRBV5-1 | CASSLGGLGYEQYF
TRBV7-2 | CASSPYGTADEQYF
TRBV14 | CASSQGGSGLGNQPQHF
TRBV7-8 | CASSSPTSAPGNEQFF
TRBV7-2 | CASRRGTSGSYEQYF
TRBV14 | CASSQTGFGVNYGYTF
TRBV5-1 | CASSLGPHGEGQPQHF
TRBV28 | CASSIGHDYEQYF
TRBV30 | CAWSPRETQYF
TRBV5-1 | CASSQGLAGRETQYF
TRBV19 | CASSNQRDTQYF
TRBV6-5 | CASSSMSNQPQHF
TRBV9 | CASSPPPGQGISGNTIYF
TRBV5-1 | CASKPTSGSRNEQFF
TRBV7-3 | CASSASGYNEQFF
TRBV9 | CASSSPGGGLAVEQFF
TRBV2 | CASSGSMVPEAFF
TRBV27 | CASSFGRGSSYNSPLHF
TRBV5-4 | CASSSGDRGYNEQFF
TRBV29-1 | CSVDTASNEKLFF
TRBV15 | CATSRAHPGTGGSSNQPQHF
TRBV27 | CASSSRTAEKLFF
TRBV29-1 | CSAGDTGELFF
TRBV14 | CASSQQRGYGYTF
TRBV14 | CASSHSFGEPNYNEQFF
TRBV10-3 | CAISEQAGASGEQYF
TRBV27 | CASSQGQANQETQYF
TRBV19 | CASSMGGRTDTQYF
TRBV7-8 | CASSHPVGRAFRF
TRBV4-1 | CASSQTSPETQYF
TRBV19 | CASSRLTDRWSYNEQFF
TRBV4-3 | CASSQDLGLFTYEQYF
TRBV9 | CASSAPGSMNTEAFF
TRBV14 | CASSQGDYGELFF
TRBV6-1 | CASSEAGLYHEQFF
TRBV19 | CGGDTQYF
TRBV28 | CASGAEQFF
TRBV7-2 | CASSSRYVDTEAFF